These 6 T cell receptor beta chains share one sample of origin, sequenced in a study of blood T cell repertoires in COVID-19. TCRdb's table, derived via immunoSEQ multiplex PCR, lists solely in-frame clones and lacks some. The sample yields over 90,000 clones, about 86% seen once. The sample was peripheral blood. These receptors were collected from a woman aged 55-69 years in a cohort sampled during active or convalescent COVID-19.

CDR3: CSVLWDRDTEAFF. In DNA, the CDR3 is TGCAGCGTCCTCTGGGACAGGGATACCGAAGCTTTCTTT. The chain couples TRBV29-1 to TRBJ1-1; TRBD1 matches 9 bases. CDR1 is SQVTM and CDR2 is ANQGSEA in the germline V gene. This CDR3 region has 13 residues. The V segment lost 6 bases and the J segment 8 bases; nucleotides outside the gene matches: 10.

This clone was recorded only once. The CDR3 DNA is TGTGCCAGCAGCTCCCGGGACAGGGGTAACACCGGGGAGCTGTTTTTT. Protein product: CASSSRDRGNTGELFF. The chain recombines TRBV7-8 with TRBJ2-2; 10 bases fit TRBD1. V was pared by 4 bases and J by 2 bases, with 4 bases of the junction left unmatched. Germline-derived CDR1 and CDR2 are SGHVS and FQNEAQ. The CDR3 runs 16 residues.

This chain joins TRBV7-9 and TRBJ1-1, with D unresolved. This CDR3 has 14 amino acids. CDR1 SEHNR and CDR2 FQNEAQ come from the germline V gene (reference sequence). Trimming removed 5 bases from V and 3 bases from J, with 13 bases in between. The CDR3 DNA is TGTGCCAGCAGCCCCGTTAGCCGCGACACTGAAGCTTTCTTT. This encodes CASSPVSRDTEAFF.

The CDR3 DNA follows: TGTGCCAGCAACTGGCGGGGGGGTAGAGATACGCAGTATTTT. Encoded protein: CASNWRGGRDTQYF. This chain uses TRBV2 with TRBJ2-3, with 9 bases lining up with TRBD2. Germline V gene data show CDR1 as SNHLY and CDR2 as FYNNEI. V shed 7 bases and J 5 bases; nucleotides not matched to a gene: 7. This CDR3 is 14 amino acids long.

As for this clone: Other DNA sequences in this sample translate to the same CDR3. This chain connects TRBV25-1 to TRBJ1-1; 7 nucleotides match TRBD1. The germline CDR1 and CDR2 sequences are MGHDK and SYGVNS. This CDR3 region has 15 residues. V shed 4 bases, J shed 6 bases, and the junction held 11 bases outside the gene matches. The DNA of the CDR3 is TGTGCCAGCAGTGCCCTAGACAGGGTCAATGCTGAAGCTTTCTTT. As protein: CASSALDRVNAEAFF.

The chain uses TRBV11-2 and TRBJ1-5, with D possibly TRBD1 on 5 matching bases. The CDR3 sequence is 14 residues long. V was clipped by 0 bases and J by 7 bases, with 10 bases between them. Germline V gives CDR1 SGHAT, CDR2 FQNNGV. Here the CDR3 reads CASSLDRVRQPQHF. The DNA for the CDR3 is TGTGCCAGCAGCTTAGACAGGGTCCGGCAGCCCCAGCATTTT.